The clone carrying this T cell receptor beta chain was observed once. Its antigen is not identified. The data belong to a study of Ad26.COV2.S vaccination and SARS-CoV-2 variants. Study-wide background: Administration of Ad26.COV2.S was intramuscular, either once or twice 56 days apart. Study-wide findings and caveats: From the TCR breadth and depth analyses, total T cell responses may have been underestimated.

Germline CDR1 is SEHNR and CDR2 is FQNEAQ (reference sequence). The CDR3 sequence is 13 residues long. After removal of 5 bases from V and 10 bases from J, the junction contained 10 bases not matched to a gene. The assay was immunoSEQ multiplex PCR, and TCRdb's table has in-frame clones only and misses some. Counted here are approximately 450,000 clones, around nine tenths occurring once; the ten biggest clones make up 12%. Treatment here: some 19 received Ad26.COV2.S at low or high dose, single or two shots; 5 received placebo; per-sample allocation not given. Day 63 following the first vaccine or placebo injection was when the samples were taken.

This chain links TRBV7-9 with TRBJ1-1, with 7 bases lining up with TRBD1. This material consisted of peripheral blood, taken in a trial of Ad26.COV2.S vaccine versus placebo. This TCR derives from a person aged 18 to 59 who received the Ad26.COV2.S COVID-19 vaccine or a placebo. CDR3 nucleotides: TGTGCCAGCAGCCCTGGGGTAGACAGGGTAGCTTTCTTT. Translated, it gives CASSPGVDRVAFF.